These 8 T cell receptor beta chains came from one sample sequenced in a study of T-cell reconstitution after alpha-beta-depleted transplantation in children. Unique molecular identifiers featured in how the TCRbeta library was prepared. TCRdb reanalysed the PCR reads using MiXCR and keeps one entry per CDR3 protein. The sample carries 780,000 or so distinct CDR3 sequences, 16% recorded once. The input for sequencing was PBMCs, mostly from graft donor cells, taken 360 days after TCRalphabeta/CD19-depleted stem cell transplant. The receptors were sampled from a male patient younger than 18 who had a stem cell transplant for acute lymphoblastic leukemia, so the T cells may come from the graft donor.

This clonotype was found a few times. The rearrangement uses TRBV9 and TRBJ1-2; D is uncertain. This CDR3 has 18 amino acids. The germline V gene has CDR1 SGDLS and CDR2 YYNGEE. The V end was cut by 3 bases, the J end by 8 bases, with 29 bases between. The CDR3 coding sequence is TGTGCCAGCAGCGCGTGGCCTTTCGGTTATTCGAACAGAGGGGGCTACACCTTC. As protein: CASSAWPFGYSNRGGYTF.

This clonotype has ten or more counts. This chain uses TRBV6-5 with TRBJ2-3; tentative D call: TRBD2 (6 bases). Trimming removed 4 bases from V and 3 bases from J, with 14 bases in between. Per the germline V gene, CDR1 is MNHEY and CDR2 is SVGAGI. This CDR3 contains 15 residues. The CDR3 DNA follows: TGTGCCAGCAGTTGGAGAGACCTAGCGACAGATACGCAGTATTTT. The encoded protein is CASSWRDLATDTQYF.

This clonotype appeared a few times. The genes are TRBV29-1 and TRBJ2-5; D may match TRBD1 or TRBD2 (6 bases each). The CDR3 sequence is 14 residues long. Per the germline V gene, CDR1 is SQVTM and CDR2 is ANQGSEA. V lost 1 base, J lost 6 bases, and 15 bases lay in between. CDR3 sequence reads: CSVEGGRGQQTQYF. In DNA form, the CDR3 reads TGCAGCGTTGAAGGGGGCCGGGGGCAACAGACCCAGTACTTC.

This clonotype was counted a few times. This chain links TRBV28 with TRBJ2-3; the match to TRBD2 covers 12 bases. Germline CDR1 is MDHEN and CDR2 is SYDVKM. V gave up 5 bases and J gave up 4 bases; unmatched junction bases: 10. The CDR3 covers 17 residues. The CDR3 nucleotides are TGTGCCAGCAGTCTCCGACTAGCGGGAGTCATTTCAGATACGCAGTATTTT. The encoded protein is CASSLRLAGVISDTQYF.

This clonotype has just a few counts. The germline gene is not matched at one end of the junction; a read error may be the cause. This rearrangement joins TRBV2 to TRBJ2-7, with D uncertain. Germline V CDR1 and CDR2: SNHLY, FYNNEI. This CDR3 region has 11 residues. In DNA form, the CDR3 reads TGTGCCAGCAGTGACACGGACCCCGGGCATTTC. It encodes CASSDTDPGHF.

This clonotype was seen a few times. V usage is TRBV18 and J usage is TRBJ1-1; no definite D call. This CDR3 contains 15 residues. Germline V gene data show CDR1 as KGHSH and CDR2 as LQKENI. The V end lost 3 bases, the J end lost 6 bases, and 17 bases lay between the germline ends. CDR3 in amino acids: CASSPEVGRFAEAFF. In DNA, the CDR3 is TGTGCCAGCTCACCGGAAGTGGGGAGGTTTGCTGAAGCTTTCTTT. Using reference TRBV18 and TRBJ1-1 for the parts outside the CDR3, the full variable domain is NAGVMQNPRHLVRRRGQEARLRCSPMKGHSHVYWYRQLPEEGLKFMVYLQKENIIDESGMPKERFSAEFPKEGPSILRIQQVVRGDSAAYFCASSPEVGRFAEAFFGQGTRLTVV.

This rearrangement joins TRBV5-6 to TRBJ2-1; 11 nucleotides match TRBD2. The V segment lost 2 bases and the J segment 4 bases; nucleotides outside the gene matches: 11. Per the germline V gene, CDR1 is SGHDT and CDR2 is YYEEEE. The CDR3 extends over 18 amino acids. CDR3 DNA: TGTGCCAGCAGCTTTTTGATGAGCCCTAGCGGGAGGTACAATGAGCAGTTCTTC. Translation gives CASSFLMSPSGRYNEQFF. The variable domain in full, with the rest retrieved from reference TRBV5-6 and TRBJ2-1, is DAGVTQSPTHLIKTRGQQVTLRCSPKSGHDTVSWYQQALGQGPQFIFQYYEEEERQRGNFPDRFSGHQFPNYSSELNVNALLLGDSALYLCASSFLMSPSGRYNEQFFGPGTRLTVL.

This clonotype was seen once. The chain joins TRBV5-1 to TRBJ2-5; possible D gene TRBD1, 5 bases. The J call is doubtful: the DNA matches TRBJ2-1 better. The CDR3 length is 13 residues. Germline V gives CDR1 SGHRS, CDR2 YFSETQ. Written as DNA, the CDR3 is TGCGCCAGCAGCCAGACAGACCAAGAGACCCAGTTCTTC. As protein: CASSQTDQETQFF.